Listed here are 32 T cell receptor beta chains from one sample, sequenced in a study of T-cell reconstitution after alpha-beta-depleted transplantation in children. As it was prepared, the TCRbeta library received unique molecular identifiers. TCRdb re-derived calls from the PCR reads in MiXCR, one entry per CDR3 protein. The table has approximately 630,000 distinct CDR3 sequences, about an eighth seen once. Specimen: PBMCs, collected before TCRalphabeta/CD19-depleted stem cell transplant. All receptors come from a girl aged 2 to 10 with congenital amegakaryocytic thrombocytopenia, due to receive a stem cell transplant.

This clonotype was found many times. The CDR3 spells CASSAPSNQPQHF. CDR3 bases: TGTGCCAGCAGTGCGCCCAGCAATCAGCCCCAGCATTTT. This chain connects TRBV12-3 or TRBV12-4 to TRBJ1-5; D is unresolved. This CDR3 contains 13 residues. Trimming took 5 bases from V and 1 from J, leaving 6 bases between them.

This clonotype was counted at least ten times. The V and J genes are TRBV10-2 and TRBJ2-7; D is undetermined. CDR1 is WSHSY, CDR2 SAAADI, per germline. Trimming stripped 6 bases from V and 3 bases from J, with 15 bases between. The CDR3 length is 14 residues. CDR3 protein: CASRLDGNIYEQYF. CDR3 DNA sequence: TGCGCCAGCAGATTAGACGGAAATATCTACGAGCAGTACTTC.

The chain has TRBV11-2 and TRBJ2-2, with D unclear. Germline CDR1 is SGHAT and CDR2 is FQNNGV. The V gene lost 5 bases and the J gene lost 6 bases, with 19 bases spanning the gap. The CDR3 runs to 16 residues. The CDR3 sequence is CASSRSGGIGPGELFF. DNA for the CDR3: TGTGCCAGCAGCCGGTCGGGTGGGATCGGTCCCGGGGAGCTGTTTTTT. Based on the CDR3 plus reference TRBV11-2 and TRBJ2-2, the full variable domain is EAGVAQSPRYKIIEKRQSVAFWCNPISGHATLYWYQQILGQGPKLLIQFQNNGVVDDSQLPKDRFSAERLKGVDSTLKIQPAKLEDSAVYLCASSRSGGIGPGELFFGEGSRLTVL.

In this sample, this clonotype turned up a few times. The rearrangement joins TRBV7-2 to TRBJ2-7, with 7 nucleotides matching TRBD2. The germline gives CDR1 SGHTA, CDR2 FQGNSA. V lost 3 bases and J lost 5; bases outside the gene matches: 7. The length of the CDR3 is 14 residues. In nucleotides, the CDR3 is TGTGCCAGCAGCTTCGGCGGGAGTATCAACGAGCAGTACTTC. It specifies CASSFGGSINEQYF.

This clonotype showed up many times. The V and J genes are TRBV5-1 and TRBJ2-3; 9 bases line up with TRBD2. The CDR3 is 15 amino acids. Germline CDR1 and CDR2: SGHRS and YFSETQ. V shed 3 bases and J 5 bases; nucleotides not matched to a gene: 7. CDR3 protein: CASSWRASGIDTQYF. As DNA, the CDR3 is TGCGCCAGCAGCTGGCGGGCTAGCGGGATAGATACGCAGTATTTT.

Many counts were recorded for this clonotype. V gene TRBV20-1 combines with J gene TRBJ1-1, with D hard to call. Germline loops: CDR1 DFQATT, CDR2 SNEGSKA (reference sequence). The CDR3 is made up of 13 amino acids. V gave up 0 bases and J gave up 0 bases, with 5 bases separating them. The CDR3 bases are TGCAGTGCTAGAGATCCCCTGAACACTGAAGCTTTCTTT. This gives the protein CSARDPLNTEAFF.

This clonotype was observed at least ten times. The chain has TRBV3-1 and TRBJ2-1, with D unclear. Germline assignment: CDR1 LGHDT and CDR2 YNNKEL (reference sequence). Deletions cut 1 base from V and 7 bases from J, with 8 bases between. The CDR3 totals 13 residues. For the CDR3, the DNA is TGTGCCAGCAGCCAAGGTACCGGGAATGAGCAGTTCTTC. It yields the protein CASSQGTGNEQFF.

This clonotype has ten or more counts. The gene calls are TRBV5-1 and TRBJ2-2; 8 bases align to TRBD1. Germline V gene lookup returns CDR1 SGHRS and CDR2 YFSETQ. With V trimmed by 1 base and J by 1 base, 6 bases remained unmatched. CDR3 length: 17 amino acids. This chain's CDR3 is CASSLSVGQGNTGELFF. CDR3 DNA sequence: TGCGCCAGCAGCTTGTCAGTCGGACAGGGGAACACCGGGGAGCTGTTTTTT. Drawing the rest from reference TRBV5-1 and TRBJ2-2, the complete variable domain is KAGVTQTPRYLIKTRGQQVTLSCSPISGHRSVSWYQQTPGQGLQFLFEYFSETQRNKGNFPGRFSGRQFSNSRSEMNVSTLELGDSALYLCASSLSVGQGNTGELFFGEGSRLTVL.

The chain couples TRBV30 to TRBJ2-7; D is undetermined. Looked up from germline, CDR1 is GTSNPN and CDR2 is SVGIG (reference sequence). Trimming stripped 0 bases from V and 3 bases from J, with 3 bases between. CDR3 length: 11 amino acids. The chain's CDR3 is CAWSVRYEQYF. CDR3 bases: TGTGCCTGGAGTGTTCGCTACGAGCAGTACTTC.

This clonotype was seen more than once but under ten times. The chain uses TRBV7-2 and TRBJ2-3; tentative D call: TRBD2 (6 bases). Germline V gene lookup returns CDR1 SGHTA and CDR2 FQGNSA. The CDR3 extends over 17 amino acids. The V end lost 3 bases, the J end lost 1 base, and 17 bases lay between the germline ends. In DNA, the CDR3 is TGTGCCAGCAGCTTGGGCCTCGGCGGGGAACGCACAGATACGCAGTATTTT. Its translation is CASSLGLGGERTDTQYF. Looking up the rest from reference TRBV7-2 and TRBJ2-3 gives the full variable domain: GAGVSQSPSNKVTEKGKDVELRCDPISGHTALYWYRQSLGQGLEFLIYFQGNSAPDKSGLPSDRFSAERTGGSVSTLTIQRTQQEDSAVYLCASSLGLGGERTDTQYFGPGTRLTVL.

This clonotype was seen repeatedly, ten times or more. The rearrangement links TRBV12-3 or TRBV12-4 to TRBJ1-4; 7 positions match TRBD1. The CDR3 length is 14 residues. After removal of 6 bases from V and 8 bases from J, the junction contained 9 bases not matched to a gene. Written as DNA, the CDR3 is TGTGCCAGCAGGATGACAGGGATACAGGAAAAACTGTTTTTT. This gives the protein CASRMTGIQEKLFF.

This clonotype was detected only once. This could be a read error, since a much larger clone is one nucleotide away. This rearrangement joins TRBV5-1 to TRBJ2-3; TRBD2 might be the D (5 bases). The CDR3 extends over 16 amino acids. Germline V lookup: CDR1 SGHRS, CDR2 YFSETQ. CDR3 sequence reads: CASSTLGSPLTDTRYF. The CDR3 DNA reads as TGCGCCAGCTCCACCCTTGGGAGTCCCCTCACAGATACGCGGTATTTT.

The chain joins TRBV20-1 to TRBJ2-3, with 8 positions matching TRBD1. CDR1 and CDR2 from the germline V gene are DFQATT and SNEGSKA (reference sequence). After removal of 3 bases from V and 4 bases from J, the junction contained 6 bases not matched to a gene. The CDR3 contains 14 residues. CDR3 DNA sequence: TGCAGTGCTAGGGACAGGGTCAGATCAGATACGCAGTATTTT. Its protein is CSARDRVRSDTQYF.

The chain uses TRBV7-6 and TRBJ1-1; 7 bases map to TRBD1. Germline trimming cut 5 bases from V and 0 bases from J; bases unmatched to any gene: 9. Germline V lookup: CDR1 SGHVS, CDR2 FNYEAQ. This CDR3 region has 16 residues. CDR3 residues: CASSPRLTGLNTEAFF. The CDR3 coding sequence is TGTGCCAGCAGCCCAAGACTGACAGGGTTGAACACTGAAGCTTTCTTT.

This clonotype came up many times. The chain joins TRBV12-3 or TRBV12-4 to TRBJ1-4, with 10 bases lining up with TRBD1. This CDR3 has 17 residues. V shed 5 bases, J shed 4 bases, and the junction held 10 bases outside the gene matches. The CDR3 loop reads CASSASGTGALNEKLFF. The DNA of the CDR3 is TGTGCCAGCAGTGCCTCAGGGACAGGGGCGCTTAATGAAAAACTGTTTTTT.

This clonotype was seen at least ten times. J is TRBJ2-1 and V is TRBV20-1, with a tentative D call TRBD2 (5 bases). The V end lost 1 base, the J end lost 9 bases, and 16 bases lay between the germline ends. The CDR3 is made up of 14 amino acids. Germline assignment: CDR1 DFQATT and CDR2 SNEGSKA (reference sequence). CDR3 DNA: TGCAGTGCTAGAGCCCTAGCTGGTTATTCTGAGCAGTTCTTC. Its translation: CSARALAGYSEQFF.

This clonotype was observed a handful of times. The V gene is TRBV24-1, the J gene TRBJ2-1; D gene unclear. V lost 0 bases, J lost 4 bases, and 9 bases lay in between. The CDR3 runs 15 residues. Germline CDR1 is KGHDR and CDR2 is SFDVKD. As DNA, the CDR3 is TGTGCCACCAGTGATTTGCGTGGGAAGTACAATGAGCAGTTCTTC. It is translated as CATSDLRGKYNEQFF.

The chain couples TRBV25-1 to TRBJ2-3; 8 bases map to TRBD1. Germline CDR1 and CDR2: MGHDK and SYGVNS. Trimming cost V 3 bases and J 2 bases; bases outside gene matches: 4. The CDR3 covers 15 residues. CDR3 DNA: TGTGCCAGCAGTGACTCGGACAGGGACACAGATACGCAGTATTTT. Encoded protein: CASSDSDRDTDTQYF.

This clonotype was observed at least ten times. The chain uses TRBV5-1 and TRBJ2-6; 15 bases are shared with TRBD2. The CDR3 length is 18 residues. Germline assignment: CDR1 SGHRS and CDR2 YFSETQ. J gave up 7 bases and V 7 bases, and 12 bases lay outside the gene matches. The CDR3 coding sequence is TGCGCCAGCCGGCCTGGACTAGCGGGAGGGTCTTGCGCCAACGTCCTGACTTTC. This gives the protein CASRPGLAGGSCANVLTF.

Points on this clonotype: A far larger clone is a single base away, which makes a read error likely. In nucleotides, the CDR3 is TGTGCCAGCAGTGGCCAAGAGAGCCAGTACTTC. It is translated as CASSGQESQYF. The chain has TRBV25-1 and TRBJ2-5; D remains unclear. Germline CDR1 is MGHDK and CDR2 is SYGVNS. There are 11 residues in the CDR3.

The chain uses TRBV12-3 or TRBV12-4 and TRBJ2-1, with a possible D match to TRBD2 (6 bases). V was clipped by 8 bases and J by 3 bases, with 14 bases between them. The CDR3 has 14 residues. The CDR3, as DNA: TGTGCCAGCCGGGACTCCGGGGACTACAATGAGCAGTTCTTC. Translating gives CASRDSGDYNEQFF.

The table lists this clonotype with a few counts. The V gene is TRBV5-1, the J gene TRBJ2-1; D remains ambiguous. CDR1 is SGHRS, CDR2 YFSETQ, per germline. The CDR3 is made up of 14 amino acids. The V end was cut by 5 bases, the J end by 3 bases, with 12 bases between. Here the CDR3 DNA reads TGCGCCAGCAGGGCGCTAGGTGGCTACAATGAGCAGTTCTTC. This gives the protein CASRALGGYNEQFF.

The rearrangement links TRBV5-1 to TRBJ2-7, with D tentatively TRBD1 (5 bases). The CDR3 totals 14 residues. Looked up from germline, CDR1 is SGHRS and CDR2 is YFSETQ. V was cut by 3 bases and J by 5 bases, with 15 bases left in between. The CDR3 spells CASSSIAQGDEQYF. DNA of the CDR3: TGCGCCAGCAGCTCCATCGCGCAGGGTGACGAGCAGTACTTC. Complete variable domain (other parts from reference TRBV5-1 and TRBJ2-7): KAGVTQTPRYLIKTRGQQVTLSCSPISGHRSVSWYQQTPGQGLQFLFEYFSETQRNKGNFPGRFSGRQFSNSRSEMNVSTLELGDSALYLCASSSIAQGDEQYFGPGTRLTVT.

There are many counts of this clonotype. The V gene is TRBV20-1, the J gene TRBJ2-3; D not resolved. The CDR3 totals 13 residues. Trimming left V 5 bases short and J 4 bases short, with 13 bases between. The V gene's germline CDR1 is DFQATT and CDR2 SNEGSKA (reference sequence). As DNA, the CDR3 is TGCAGTGCTCCTATTCAGAGTGCAGATACGCAGTATTTT. This sequence encodes CSAPIQSADTQYF.

This clonotype occurred many times. V and J are TRBV20-1 and TRBJ2-7, with TRBD2 identical over 11 bases. The CDR3 is 18 residues long. Trimming removed 3 bases from V and 3 bases from J; junction bases left unmatched: 16. Per the germline V gene, CDR1 is DFQATT and CDR2 is SNEGSKA (reference sequence). The CDR3 sequence: CSARITLAGGDKFYEQYF. The DNA for the CDR3 is TGCAGTGCTAGGATCACCCTAGCGGGAGGAGACAAGTTCTACGAGCAGTACTTC.

This clonotype was observed at least ten times. The chain has TRBV5-1 and TRBJ2-2; TRBD1 agrees at 12 bases. CDR3 size: 16 residues. The V segment lost 2 bases and the J segment 4 bases; nucleotides outside the gene matches: 3. Germline CDR1 and CDR2: SGHRS and YFSETQ. The CDR3 sequence: CASSFGTGGATGELFF. The CDR3 region has the DNA TGCGCCAGCAGCTTCGGGACAGGGGGCGCCACCGGGGAGCTGTTTTTT. Full variable domain (missing parts from reference TRBV5-1 and TRBJ2-2): KAGVTQTPRYLIKTRGQQVTLSCSPISGHRSVSWYQQTPGQGLQFLFEYFSETQRNKGNFPGRFSGRQFSNSRSEMNVSTLELGDSALYLCASSFGTGGATGELFFGEGSRLTVL.

This clonotype was seen a handful of times. CDR3 amino acids: CASTPSGRENTGELFF. The DNA for the CDR3 is TGTGCCAGCACCCCTAGCGGGAGAGAGAACACCGGGGAGCTGTTTTTT. The chain carries TRBV2 and TRBJ2-2; TRBD2 matches 10 bases. Per germline, CDR1 SNHLY and CDR2 FYNNEI. The CDR3 runs 16 residues. With V trimmed by 7 bases and J by 1 base, 6 bases remained unmatched.

In this sample, this clonotype turned up many times. The V and J genes are TRBV24-1 and TRBJ2-7; D ambiguous. V was trimmed by 1 base and J by 5 bases, leaving 5 bases between them. Germline V CDR1 and CDR2: KGHDR, SFDVKD. The CDR3 is made up of 12 amino acids. CDR3: CATSDFSNEQYF. CDR3 sequence (DNA): TGTGCCACCAGTGATTTCTCAAACGAGCAGTACTTC.

The chain uses TRBV7-2 and TRBJ2-1, with TRBD2 identical over 10 bases. V lost 4 bases to trimming and J lost 1 base; unmatched junction nucleotides: 7. The CDR3 extends over 17 amino acids. Germline CDR1 reads SGHTA; CDR2 reads FQGNSA. CDR3 in amino acids: CASSYLSGRYSYNEQFF. The CDR3 coding sequence is TGTGCCAGCAGCTATCTTAGCGGGAGGTATTCCTACAATGAGCAGTTCTTC.

This chain uses TRBV20-1 with TRBJ2-7; tentative D call: TRBD1 (5 bases). Trimming shortened V by 3 bases and J by 3 bases, and 9 bases separated the two germline ends. From germline, CDR1 is DFQATT and CDR2 SNEGSKA (reference sequence). This CDR3 is 12 amino acids long. The CDR3 region has the DNA TGCAGTGCTAGGGGTGACAGCTACGAGCAGTACTTC. It specifies CSARGDSYEQYF.

This clonotype was found many times. The gene calls are TRBV10-1 and TRBJ1-1; 9 positions agree with TRBD1. V trimming: 0 bases; J trimming: 11 bases; junction bases outside the gene matches: 1. The V gene's germline CDR1 is WNHNN and CDR2 SYGVQD (reference sequence). The CDR3 is 12 amino acids. CDR3 in DNA: TGCGCCAGCAGTGAGTCGACAGGGGGGGCTTTCTTT. This gives the protein CASSESTGGAFF.

The DNA of the CDR3 is TGTGCCAGCAGCCCAGCGGTCCACGAGCAGTACTTC. Translating it yields CASSPAVHEQYF. The chain recombines TRBV7-9 with TRBJ2-7, with D maybe TRBD2 (5 bases). The CDR3 runs 12 residues. With 5 bases removed from V and 5 bases from J, the gap between germline ends came to 10 bases. Germline V gives CDR1 SEHNR, CDR2 FQNEAQ (reference sequence).